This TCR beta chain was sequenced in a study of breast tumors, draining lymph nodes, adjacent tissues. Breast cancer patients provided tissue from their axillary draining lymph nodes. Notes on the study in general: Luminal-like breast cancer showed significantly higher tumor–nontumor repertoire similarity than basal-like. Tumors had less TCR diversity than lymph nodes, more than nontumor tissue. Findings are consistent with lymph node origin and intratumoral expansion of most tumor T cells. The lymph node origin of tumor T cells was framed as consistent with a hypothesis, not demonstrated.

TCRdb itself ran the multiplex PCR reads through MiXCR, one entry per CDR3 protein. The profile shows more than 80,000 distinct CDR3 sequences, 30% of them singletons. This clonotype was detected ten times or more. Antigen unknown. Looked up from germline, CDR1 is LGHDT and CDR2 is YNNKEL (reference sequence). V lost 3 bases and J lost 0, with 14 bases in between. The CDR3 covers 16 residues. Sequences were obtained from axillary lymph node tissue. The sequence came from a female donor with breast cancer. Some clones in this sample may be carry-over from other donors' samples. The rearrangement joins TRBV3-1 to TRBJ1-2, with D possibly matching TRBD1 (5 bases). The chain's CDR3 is CASSHAPGPTNYGYTF. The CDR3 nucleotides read TGTGCCAGCAGCCATGCTCCGGGACCGACTAACTATGGCTACACCTTC.